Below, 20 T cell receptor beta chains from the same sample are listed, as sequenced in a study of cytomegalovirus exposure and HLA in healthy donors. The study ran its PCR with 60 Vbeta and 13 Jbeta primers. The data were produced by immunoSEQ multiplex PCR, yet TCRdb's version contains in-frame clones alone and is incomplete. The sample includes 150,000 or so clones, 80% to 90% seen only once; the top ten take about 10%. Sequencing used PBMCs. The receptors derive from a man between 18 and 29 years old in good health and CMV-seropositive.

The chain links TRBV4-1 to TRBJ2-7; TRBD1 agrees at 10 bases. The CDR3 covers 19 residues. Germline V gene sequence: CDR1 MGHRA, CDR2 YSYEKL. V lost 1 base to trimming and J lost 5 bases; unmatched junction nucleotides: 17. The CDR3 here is CASSQGGGPDRGTKDEQYF. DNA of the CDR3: TGCGCCAGCAGCCAAGGGGGGGGCCCGGACAGGGGGACAAAGGACGAGCAGTACTTC.

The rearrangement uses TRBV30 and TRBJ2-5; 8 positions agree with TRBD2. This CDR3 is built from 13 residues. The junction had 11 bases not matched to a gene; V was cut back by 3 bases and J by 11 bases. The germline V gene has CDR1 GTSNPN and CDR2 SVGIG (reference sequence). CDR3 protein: CAWSTGGAGEQYF. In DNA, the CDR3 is TGTGCCTGGAGCACCGGGGGGGCGGGGGAGCAGTACTTC.

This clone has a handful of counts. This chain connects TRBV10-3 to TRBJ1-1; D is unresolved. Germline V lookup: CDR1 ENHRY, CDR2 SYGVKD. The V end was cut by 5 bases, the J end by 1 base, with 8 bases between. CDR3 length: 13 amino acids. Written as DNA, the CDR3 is TGTGCCATCAGTAGCACTCAGAACACTGAAGCTTTCTTT. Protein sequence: CAISSTQNTEAFF.

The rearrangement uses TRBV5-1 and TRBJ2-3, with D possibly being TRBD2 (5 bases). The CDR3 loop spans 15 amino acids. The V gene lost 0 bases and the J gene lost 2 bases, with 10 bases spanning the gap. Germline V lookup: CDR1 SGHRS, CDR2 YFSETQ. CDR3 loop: CASSLGSGTTDTQYF. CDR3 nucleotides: TGCGCCAGCAGCTTGGGGAGCGGAACCACAGATACGCAGTATTTT.

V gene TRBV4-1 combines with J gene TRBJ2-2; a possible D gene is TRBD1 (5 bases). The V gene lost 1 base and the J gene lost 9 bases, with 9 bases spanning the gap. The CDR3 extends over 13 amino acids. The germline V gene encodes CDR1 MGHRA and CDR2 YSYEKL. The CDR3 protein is CASSQVQERELFF. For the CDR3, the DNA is TGCGCCAGCAGCCAAGTACAGGAGCGGGAGCTGTTTTTT.

CDR3: CASSLERGAVGELFF. For the CDR3, the DNA is TGTGCCAGCAGCTTGGAGCGGGGGGCGGTCGGGGAGCTGTTTTTT. This rearrangement joins TRBV5-8 to TRBJ2-2, with TRBD2 matching 9 bases. CDR1 is SGHTS and CDR2 is YDEGEE in the germline V gene. Trimming cost V 0 bases and J 7 bases; bases outside gene matches: 4. The CDR3 consists of 15 residues.

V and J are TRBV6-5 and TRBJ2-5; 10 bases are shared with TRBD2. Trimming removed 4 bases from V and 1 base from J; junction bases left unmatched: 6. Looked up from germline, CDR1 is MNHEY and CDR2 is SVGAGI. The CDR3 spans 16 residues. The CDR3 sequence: CASSWSTSGLQETQYF. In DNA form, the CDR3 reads TGTGCCAGCAGTTGGTCGACTAGCGGGCTCCAAGAGACCCAGTACTTC.

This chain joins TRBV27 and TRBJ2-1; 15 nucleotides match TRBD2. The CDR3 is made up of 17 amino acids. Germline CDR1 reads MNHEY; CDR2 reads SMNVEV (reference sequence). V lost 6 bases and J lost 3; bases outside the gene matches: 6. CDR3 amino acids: CASSRTSGGARYNEQFF. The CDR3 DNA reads TGTGCCAGCAGCCGGACTAGCGGGGGGGCGCGCTACAATGAGCAGTTCTTC.

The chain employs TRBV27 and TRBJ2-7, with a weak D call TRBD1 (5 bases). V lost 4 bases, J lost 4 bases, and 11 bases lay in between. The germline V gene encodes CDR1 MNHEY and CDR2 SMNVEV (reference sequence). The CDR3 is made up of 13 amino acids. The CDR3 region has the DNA TGTGCCAGCAGTTCGGCAGGGCCGTACGAGCAGTACTTC. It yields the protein CASSSAGPYEQYF.

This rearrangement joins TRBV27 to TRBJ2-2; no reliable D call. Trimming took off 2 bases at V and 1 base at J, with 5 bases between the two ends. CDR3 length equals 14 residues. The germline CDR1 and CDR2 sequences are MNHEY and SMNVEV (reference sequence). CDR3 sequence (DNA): TGTGCCAGCAGTTTAGGCAGGAACACCGGGGAGCTGTTTTTT. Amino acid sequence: CASSLGRNTGELFF.

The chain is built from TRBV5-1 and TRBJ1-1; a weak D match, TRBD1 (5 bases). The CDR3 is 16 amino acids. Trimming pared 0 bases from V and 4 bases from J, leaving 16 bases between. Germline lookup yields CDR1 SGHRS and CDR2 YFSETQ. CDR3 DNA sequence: TGCGCCAGCAGCTTGGCGCCCGGGGGGGTCCGCACTGAAGCTTTCTTT. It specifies CASSLAPGGVRTEAFF. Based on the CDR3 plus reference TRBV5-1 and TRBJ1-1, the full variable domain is KAGVTQTPRYLIKTRGQQVTLSCSPISGHRSVSWYQQTPGQGLQFLFEYFSETQRNKGNFPGRFSGRQFSNSRSEMNVSTLELGDSALYLCASSLAPGGVRTEAFFGQGTRLTVV.

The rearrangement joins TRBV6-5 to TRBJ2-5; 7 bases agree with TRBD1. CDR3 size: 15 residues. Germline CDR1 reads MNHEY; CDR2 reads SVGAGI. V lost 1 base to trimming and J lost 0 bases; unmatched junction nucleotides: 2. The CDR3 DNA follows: TGTGCCAGCAGTTACTGGGGACAGAACCAAGAGACCCAGTACTTC. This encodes CASSYWGQNQETQYF.

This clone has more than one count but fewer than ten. The CDR3 loop reads CASSPTGVGEAFF. CDR3 sequence (DNA): TGTGCCAGCAGCCCCACAGGGGTAGGTGAAGCTTTCTTT. The chain uses TRBV7-2 and TRBJ1-1, with 7 bases matching TRBD1. The CDR3 totals 13 residues. After removal of 5 bases from V and 7 bases from J, the junction contained 7 bases not matched to a gene. CDR1 and CDR2 from the germline V gene are SGHTA and FQGNSA.

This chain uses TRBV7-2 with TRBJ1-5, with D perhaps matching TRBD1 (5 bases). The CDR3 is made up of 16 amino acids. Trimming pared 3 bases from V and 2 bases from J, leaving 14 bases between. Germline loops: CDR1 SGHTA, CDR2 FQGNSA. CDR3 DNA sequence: TGTGCCAGCAGCTTGTACAGGAATTTCCGCAATCAGCCCCAGCATTTT. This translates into CASSLYRNFRNQPQHF.

CDR3 protein: CASSLVGESYEQYF. In nucleotides, the CDR3 is TGTGCCAGCAGCTTGGTGGGAGAGTCCTACGAGCAGTACTTC. The chain carries TRBV7-9 and TRBJ2-7; the D gene is possibly TRBD2 (5 bases). V was shortened by 3 bases and J by 1 base, with 10 bases between the two germline ends. Per the germline V gene, CDR1 is SEHNR and CDR2 is FQNEAQ (reference sequence). This CDR3 comprises 14 residues.

The CDR3 DNA reads TGTGCCAGCAGTTACTCTACAGGGGCGAACACAGATACGCAGTATTTT. It translates to CASSYSTGANTDTQYF. V and J are TRBV6-5 and TRBJ2-3, with TRBD1 matching over 7 bases. J lost 2 bases, V lost 0 bases, and 5 bases had no gene match. This CDR3 has 16 residues. Looked up from germline, CDR1 is MNHEY and CDR2 is SVGAGI.

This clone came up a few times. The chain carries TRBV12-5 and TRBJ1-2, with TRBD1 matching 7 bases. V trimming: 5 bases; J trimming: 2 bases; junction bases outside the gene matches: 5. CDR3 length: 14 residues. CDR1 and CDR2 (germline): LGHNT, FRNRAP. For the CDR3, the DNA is TGTGCTAGTGGTGCGGACAGGCTCAACTATGGCTACACCTTC. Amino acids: CASGADRLNYGYTF.

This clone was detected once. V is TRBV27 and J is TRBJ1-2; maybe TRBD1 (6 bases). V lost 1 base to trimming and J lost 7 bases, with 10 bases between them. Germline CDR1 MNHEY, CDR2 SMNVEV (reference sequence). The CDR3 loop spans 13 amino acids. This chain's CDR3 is CASSLFRGAGYTF. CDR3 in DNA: TGTGCCAGCAGTTTATTTCGGGGGGCTGGCTACACCTTC.

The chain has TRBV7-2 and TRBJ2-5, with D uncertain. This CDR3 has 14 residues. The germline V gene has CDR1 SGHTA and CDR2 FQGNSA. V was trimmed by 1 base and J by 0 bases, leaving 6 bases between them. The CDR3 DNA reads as TGTGCCAGCAGCTTAGGGGCCAACCAAGAGACCCAGTACTTC. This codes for CASSLGANQETQYF.

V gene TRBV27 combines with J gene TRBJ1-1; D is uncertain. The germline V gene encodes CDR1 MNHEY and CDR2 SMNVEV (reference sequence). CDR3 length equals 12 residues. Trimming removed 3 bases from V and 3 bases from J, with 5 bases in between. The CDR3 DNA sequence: TGTGCCAGCAGTTTCGTGTACACTGAAGCTTTCTTT. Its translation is CASSFVYTEAFF.